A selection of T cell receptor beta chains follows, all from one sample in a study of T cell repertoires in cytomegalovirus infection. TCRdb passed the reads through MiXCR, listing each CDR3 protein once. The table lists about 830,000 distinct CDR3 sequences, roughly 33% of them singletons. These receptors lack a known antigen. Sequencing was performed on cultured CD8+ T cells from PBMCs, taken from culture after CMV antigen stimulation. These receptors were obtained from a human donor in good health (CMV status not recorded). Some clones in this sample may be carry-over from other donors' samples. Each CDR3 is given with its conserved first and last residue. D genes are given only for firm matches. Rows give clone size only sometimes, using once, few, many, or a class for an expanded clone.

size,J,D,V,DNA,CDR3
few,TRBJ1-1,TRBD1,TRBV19,TGTGCCAGTATCGACAGGGGGGCGAACACTGAAGCTTTCTTT,CASIDRGANTEAFF
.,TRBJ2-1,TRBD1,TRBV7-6,TGTGCCAGCAGCTCAGGACAGGGGGTAGTCAATGAGCAGTTCTTC,CASSSGQGVVNEQFF
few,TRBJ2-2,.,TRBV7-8,TGTGCCAGCAGCTTAATTTTCCCAGGGACCGGGGAGCTGTTTTTT,CASSLIFPGTGELFF
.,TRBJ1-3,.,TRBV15,TGTGCCACCAGCACAGGGGCTGGAAACACCATATATTTT,CATSTGAGNTIYF
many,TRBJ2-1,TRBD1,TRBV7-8,TGTGCCAGCAGCTTAGCGGGACAGGCCACCAATGAGCAGTTCTTC,CASSLAGQATNEQFF
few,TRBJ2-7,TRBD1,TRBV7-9,TGTGCCAGCAGCGAAGAGGCGGCGGACAGGGGGTACGAGCAGTACTTC,CASSEEAADRGYEQYF
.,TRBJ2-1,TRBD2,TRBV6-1,TGTGCCAGCAGTTACGGCCCTAGCGGGGAGCAGTTCTTC,CASSYGPSGEQFF
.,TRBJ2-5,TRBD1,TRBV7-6,TGTGCTAGCAGCTTAGGCAGGGGGTACCAAGAGACCCAGTACTTC,CASSLGRGYQETQYF
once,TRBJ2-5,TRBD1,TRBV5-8,TGTGCCAGCAGCTCACAGGGGGCGCTTCAGACCCAGTACTTC,CASSSQGALQTQYF
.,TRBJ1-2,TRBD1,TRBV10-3,TGTGCCATCAGTGCTGACAGGGTGGATGGCTACACCTTC,CAISADRVDGYTF
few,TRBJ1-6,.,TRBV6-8,TGTGCCAGCACCTCACTCATGCGTGATAATTCACCCCTCCACTTT,CASTSLMRDNSPLHF
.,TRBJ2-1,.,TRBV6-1,TGTGCCAGCAGCCCCCCGGGAAACAATGAGCAGTTCTTC,CASSPPGNNEQFF
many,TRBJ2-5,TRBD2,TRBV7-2,TGTGCCAGCAGCTTAACGGGGGGGTCAGGGGAGACCCAGTACTTC,CASSLTGGSGETQYF
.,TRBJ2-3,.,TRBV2,TGTGCCAGCAGTGGGGGCGGGGACCGCACAGATACGCAGTATTTT,CASSGGGDRTDTQYF
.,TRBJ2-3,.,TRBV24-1,TGTGCCACCAGTGCTCCTCTCGCCAGGGCATCAGATACGCAGTATTTT,CATSAPLARASDTQYF
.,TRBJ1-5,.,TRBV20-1,TGCAGTGCTAGAGATGTACAAAACGGCAATCAGCCCCAGCATTTT,CSARDVQNGNQPQHF
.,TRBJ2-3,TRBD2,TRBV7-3,TGTGCCAGCAGCTCTTACGGGGGGAACACAGATACGCAGTATTTT,CASSSYGGNTDTQYF
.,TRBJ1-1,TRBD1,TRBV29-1,TGCAGCGTTGAGGACAGGGGGCGCGTGAACACTGAAGCTTTCTTT,CSVEDRGRVNTEAFF
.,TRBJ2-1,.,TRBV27,TGTGCCAGCAGTTACAGGGACCTCTACAATGAGCAGTTCTTC,CASSYRDLYNEQFF
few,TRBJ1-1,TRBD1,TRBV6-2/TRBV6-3,TGTGCCAGCACCCAGGGGGCGAACACTGAAGCTTTCTTT,CASTQGANTEAFF
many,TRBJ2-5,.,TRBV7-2,TGTGCCAGCAGCTTAGACTTGGGCTTTAGGGGGACCCAGTACTTC,CASSLDLGFRGTQYF
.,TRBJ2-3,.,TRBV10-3,TGTGCCATCAGTGAGTTGGGGGGGGGCCTACGCACAGATACGCAGTATTTT,CAISELGGGLRTDTQYF
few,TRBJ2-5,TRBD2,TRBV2,TGTGCCAGCAGAGGACTAGCGGGGGGCCTTCAAGAGACCCAGTACTTC,CASRGLAGGLQETQYF
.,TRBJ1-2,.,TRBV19,TGTGCCAGTAGTGTCGGCGGCGGGGGAGGGTTTTCGGGCTACACCTTC,CASSVGGGGGFSGYTF
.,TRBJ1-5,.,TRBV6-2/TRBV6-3,TGTGCCAGCAGACCAGAGACCAATCAGCCCCAGCATTTT,CASRPETNQPQHF
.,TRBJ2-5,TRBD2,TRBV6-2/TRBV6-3,TGTGCCAGCAGTTACCCTAAGCTAGCGGTGAATCAGTACCAAGAGACCCAGTACTTC,CASSYPKLAVNQYQETQYF
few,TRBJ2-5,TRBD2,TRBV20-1,TGCAGTGCTAGAGAAAGGCTAGCGGGTCCGGGGGAGACCCAGTACTTC,CSARERLAGPGETQYF
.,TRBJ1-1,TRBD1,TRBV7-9,TGTGCCAGCAGCTCCGACAGGGGTTCGGTAGCTTTCTTT,CASSSDRGSVAFF
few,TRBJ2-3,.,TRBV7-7,TGTGCTAGCAGCTCCGAAGGCCCTCCAGATACGCAGTATTTT,CASSSEGPPDTQYF
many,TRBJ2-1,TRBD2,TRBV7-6,TGTGCCAGCACCTCAGCGGGGTTGGGGCAGTTCTTC,CASTSAGLGQFF
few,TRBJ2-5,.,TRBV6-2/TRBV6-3,TGTGCCAGCAGTTTGGAGGGGGCGTTGGGAGAGACCCAGTACTTC,CASSLEGALGETQYF
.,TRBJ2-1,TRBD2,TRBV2,TGTGCCAGTCGACTAGCGGGGGGGAATGAGCAGTTCTTC,CASRLAGGNEQFF
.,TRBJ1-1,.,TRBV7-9,TGTGCCAACAGCCTCCTGAGGAATGAAGCTTTCTTT,CANSLLRNEAFF
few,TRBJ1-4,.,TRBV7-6,TGTGCTAGCAGCTTCCCGGTCGGCGCCGGAGGGGAAAAACTGTTTTTT,CASSFPVGAGGEKLFF
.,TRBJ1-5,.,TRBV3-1,TGTGCCAGCAGCCAAGATTTGGGGACCAATCAGCCCCAGCATTTT,CASSQDLGTNQPQHF
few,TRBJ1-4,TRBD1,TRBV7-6,TGTGCCAGCAGCTTAGAGGGGACAGGGTCCGAAAAACTGTTTTTT,CASSLEGTGSEKLFF
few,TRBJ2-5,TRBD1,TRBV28,TGTGCCAGCACGCCGGGACAGTCTAAAGAGACCCAGTACTTC,CASTPGQSKETQYF
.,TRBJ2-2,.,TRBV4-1,TGCGCCAGCAGCCAAGATGGAGGGCGACATTCGAACACCGGGGAGCTGTTTTTT,CASSQDGGRHSNTGELFF
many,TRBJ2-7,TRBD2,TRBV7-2,TGTGCCAGCAGCGTTAGCGGGGGATCCTCATCCTACGAGCAGTACTTC,CASSVSGGSSSYEQYF
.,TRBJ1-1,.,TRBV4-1,TGCGCCAGCAGCCAAGCCGGGGGCTACACTGAAGCTTTCTTT,CASSQAGGYTEAFF
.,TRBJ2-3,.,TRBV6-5,TGTGCCAGCAGTTACACCGCCGGGGACGGGAAATACACAGATACGCAGTATTTT,CASSYTAGDGKYTDTQYF
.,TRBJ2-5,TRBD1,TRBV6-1,TGTGCCAGCAGTCTTCAGGACAGGGCTTTAGAGACCCAGTACTTC,CASSLQDRALETQYF
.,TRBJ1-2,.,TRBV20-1,TGCAGTGCTGTGGGTTCCCAGACAGGCCACTATGGCTACACCTTC,CSAVGSQTGHYGYTF
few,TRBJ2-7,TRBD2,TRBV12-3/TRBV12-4,TGTGCCAGCAGTTGGGTAGCGGGGGGGAACTACGAGCAGTACTTC,CASSWVAGGNYEQYF
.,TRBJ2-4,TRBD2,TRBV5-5,TGTGCCAGCAGCTTGGCCAGGCGGGGGGGGGAAAACATTCAGTACTTC,CASSLARRGGENIQYF
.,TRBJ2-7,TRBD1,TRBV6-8,TGTGCCAGCAGTTGGCGGGACAGGGGGGTCTACGAGCAGTACTTC,CASSWRDRGVYEQYF
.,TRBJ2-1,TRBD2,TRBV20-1,TGCAGTGCTAAAATGGACGTCAGGCTAGCGGGATTCTCCTACAATGAGCAGTTCTTC,CSAKMDVRLAGFSYNEQFF
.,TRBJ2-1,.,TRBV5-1,TGCGCCAGCAGCTTCGAGGTAGGGCAGGCCGCTTCGTATGAGCAGTTCTTC,CASSFEVGQAASYEQFF
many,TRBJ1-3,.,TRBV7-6,TGTGCCAGCAGCGCAACCCAGGGGTTTCCGGGAAACACCATATATTTT,CASSATQGFPGNTIYF
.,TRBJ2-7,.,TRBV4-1,TGCGCCAGCAGCCAAGATCGCAGGGGTCACGAGCAGTACTTC,CASSQDRRGHEQYF
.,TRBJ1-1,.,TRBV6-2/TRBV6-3,TGTGCCAGCAGCCCTGACACATACACTGAAGCTTTCTTT,CASSPDTYTEAFF
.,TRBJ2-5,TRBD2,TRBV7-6,TGTGCCAGCAGCTCTAGACTAGCGGGGGTCTCAGAAGAGACCCAGTACTTC,CASSSRLAGVSEETQYF
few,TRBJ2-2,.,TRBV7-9,TGTGCCAGCAGCTTACAGGGTCCACCGACCGGGGAGCTGTTTTTT,CASSLQGPPTGELFF
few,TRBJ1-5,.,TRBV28,TGTGCCAGCAGCGAAGGACGGCTCTACGGCCAGCCCCAGCATTTT,CASSEGRLYGQPQHF